This T cell receptor (beta chain) was obtained from a study of shared clonotypes between healthy human individuals. Assay: immunoSEQ multiplex PCR; the TCRdb copy retains only in-frame clones and omits some. Altogether about 680,000 clones are present, over 65% being singletons, with the ten largest covering approximately 1.7%. Trimming took off 3 bases at V and 3 bases at J, with 8 bases between the two ends. This CDR3 is 13 amino acids long. The germline V gene has CDR1 MDHEN and CDR2 SYDVKM. The investigators split CD4+ cells into a CD45RA+ naive subset and a CD45RA-negative memory subset. The chain uses TRBV28 and TRBJ1-1; D is uncertain. The receptor's source is a woman in her 30s in good health. Sequenced: memory CD4+ T cells sorted from blood. The subset is: CD45RA-negative fraction. CDR3 amino acids: CASSFGRDTEAFF. CDR3 in DNA: TGTGCCAGCAGTTTTGGGAGAGACACTGAAGCTTTCTTT.